In its sample, the clone carrying this TCR beta chain was seen many times. Its matching antigen is unknown. Trimming stripped 6 bases from V and 5 bases from J, with 22 bases between. The CDR3 runs 16 residues. Researchers prepared the TCRbeta library using unique molecular identifiers, the study reports. A single record per CDR3 protein comes from TCRdb applying MiXCR to the PCR reads. The table records hundreds of thousands of distinct CDR3 sequences, roughly 17% of them present only once. The data stem from a study of T-cell reconstitution after alpha-beta-depleted transplantation in children. General study points: Reportedly, alpha-beta T cells present about two months post-transplant originated from several hundred expanded clones of graft origin. High day-60 TCRbeta diversity in some patients came from surviving recipient T cells and thymic progenitors. T cells produced anew were the main source of T-cell counts and diversity one year after transplant.

The specimen was PBMCs, mostly from graft donor cells, collected 360 days after TCRalphabeta/CD19-depleted stem cell transplant. This TCR was recovered from a boy in the first two years of life who had a stem cell transplant for Wiskott-Aldrich syndrome, so the T cells may come from the graft donor. This chain uses TRBV12-3 or TRBV12-4 with TRBJ2-5; no reliable D call. The CDR3 DNA reads TGTGCCAGCAGCTCCGGTGCGGTCAGAGCCAGTGAGACCCAGTACTTC. Protein product: CASSSGAVRASETQYF.